The 17 T cell receptor beta chains reported below all come from one sample, sequenced in a study of blood T cell repertoires in COVID-19. Sequenced by immunoSEQ multiplex PCR; TCRdb stores in-frame clones only, minus some. The sample lists approximately 220,000 clones, about 83% occurring once. The sequencing input was peripheral blood. The receptor set was obtained from a woman aged 40 to 50 with active or convalescent COVID-19.

This chain links TRBV5-6 with TRBJ1-5; 9 positions agree with TRBD1. The CDR3 is 15 amino acids. With 1 base clipped from V and 6 bases from J, the junction kept 5 bases outside the gene matches. Germline lookup yields CDR1 SGHDT and CDR2 YYEEEE. The CDR3 reads CASSLTTGGSQPQHF. CDR3 nucleotide sequence: TGTGCCAGCAGCTTGACGACAGGGGGAAGTCAGCCCCAGCATTTT.

The rearrangement uses TRBV27 and TRBJ2-5; D call uncertain. The CDR3 sequence is 14 residues long. The V gene's germline CDR1 is MNHEY and CDR2 SMNVEV (reference sequence). V lost 3 bases, J lost 1 base, and 9 bases lay in between. DNA of the CDR3: TGTGCCAGCAGTTTTGGGCAAGTCCAAGAGACCCAGTACTTC. It specifies CASSFGQVQETQYF.

This chain uses TRBV5-5 with TRBJ2-6, with D possibly TRBD1 on 6 matching bases. Per germline, CDR1 SGHKS and CDR2 YYEKEE (reference sequence). The CDR3 has 17 residues. V dropped 0 bases and J dropped 2 bases, with 12 bases sitting between them. The CDR3, as DNA: TGTGCCAGCAGCTTGGGTTACAGGGATCCTGGGGCCAACGTCCTGACTTTC. Its translation is CASSLGYRDPGANVLTF. The whole variable domain, filled in from reference TRBV5-5 and TRBJ2-6, reads DAGVTQSPTHLIKTRGQQVTLRCSPISGHKSVSWYQQVLGQGPQFIFQYYEKEERGRGNFPDRFSARQFPNYSSELNVNALLLGDSALYLCASSLGYRDPGANVLTFGAGSRLTVL.

Notes on this clone: The germline gene is not matched at one end of the junction; a read error may be the cause. The V call is TRBV4-1, the J call TRBJ1-2; 9 positions match TRBD1. The length of the CDR3 is 14 residues. Germline assignment: CDR1 MGHRA and CDR2 YSYEKL. The CDR3 bases are TGCGCCAGCAGCCAGAGTGGGACAGGGATGGAAAAAATCTTC. It is translated as CASSQSGTGMEKIF.

The chain carries TRBV5-1 and TRBJ1-1; D perhaps matches TRBD1 (5 bases). Germline V lookup: CDR1 SGHRS, CDR2 YFSETQ. The V end lost 0 bases, the J end lost 6 bases, and 18 bases lay between the germline ends. The CDR3 sequence is 16 residues long. The DNA of the CDR3 is TGCGCCAGCAGCTTGGGGCCGGCCGGCGGGGGGTCTGAAGCTTTCTTT. Its translation is CASSLGPAGGGSEAFF.

The rearrangement links TRBV3-1 (or the pseudogene TRBV3-2) to TRBJ2-7, with TRBD1 identical over 8 bases. This CDR3 spans 14 amino acids. J gave up 3 bases and V 4 bases, and 5 bases lay outside the gene matches. Germline-derived CDR1 and CDR2 are LGHDT and YNNKEL (reference sequence). CDR3 sequence (DNA): TGTGCCAGCAGCCTCCTAGACAGGGGCTACGAGCAGTACTTC. Its protein product is CASSLLDRGYEQYF.

This clone appeared once. The V gene is TRBV14, the J gene TRBJ1-4, with D perhaps TRBD1 (6 bases). V shed 1 base and J shed 8 bases, with 17 bases lying between them. The CDR3 is 16 residues long. Germline lookup yields CDR1 SGHDN and CDR2 FVKESK. Here the CDR3 DNA reads TGTGCCAGCAGCCAAGGGTCAGGGGCCCTTCGAGAAAAACTGTTTTTT. Protein sequence: CASSQGSGALREKLFF. Combining the CDR3 with reference TRBV14 and TRBJ1-4 gives the whole variable domain EAGVTQFPSHSVIEKGQTVTLRCDPISGHDNLYWYRRVMGKEIKFLLHFVKESKQDESGMPNNRFLAERTGGTYSTLKVQPAELEDSGVYFCASSQGSGALREKLFFGSGTQLSVL.

This clone has only a few counts. This chain joins TRBV28 and TRBJ2-2, with 14 bases aligning to TRBD2. Germline assignment: CDR1 MDHEN and CDR2 SYDVKM. Unmatched junction bases numbered 0, after V lost 5 bases and J lost 4 bases. This CDR3 has 15 amino acids. The CDR3 loop is CASSGTSGGTGELFF. CDR3 nucleotide sequence: TGTGCCAGCAGTGGGACTAGCGGGGGCACCGGGGAGCTGTTTTTT.

CDR3 DNA: TGTGCCATCAGTAGACAGGGAAATCAGCCCCAGCATTTT. The encoded protein is CAISRQGNQPQHF. The gene calls are TRBV10-3 and TRBJ1-5; 7 bases map to TRBD1. There are 13 residues in the CDR3. The junction had 2 bases not matched to a gene; V was cut back by 5 bases and J by 4 bases. Per the germline V gene, CDR1 is ENHRY and CDR2 is SYGVKD.

This clone has a single count. The chain carries TRBV5-4 and TRBJ1-2; D may be TRBD1 (5 bases). The V gene's germline CDR1 is SGHNT and CDR2 YYREEE (reference sequence). Trimming left V 0 bases short and J 0 bases short, with 6 bases between. This CDR3 contains 14 residues. The CDR3: CASSLDRTNYGYTF. The CDR3 DNA reads TGTGCCAGCAGCTTGGACAGGACTAACTATGGCTACACCTTC.

The chain recombines TRBV30 with TRBJ1-2; D uncertain. Germline loops: CDR1 GTSNPN, CDR2 SVGIG (reference sequence). This CDR3 is 12 amino acids long. The V and J ends lost 3 bases and 1 base respectively, with 6 bases between them. CDR3 in DNA: TGTGCCTGGAGAACAGTTAACTATGGCTACACCTTC. Protein product: CAWRTVNYGYTF. The variable domain in full, completed from reference TRBV30 and TRBJ1-2, reads SQTIHQWPATLVQPVGSPLSLECTVEGTSNPNLYWYRQAAGRGLQLLFYSVGIGQISSEVPQNLSASRPQDRQFILSSKKLLLSDSGFYLCAWRTVNYGYTFGSGTRLTVV.

This chain uses TRBV7-9 with TRBJ1-1; D ambiguous. The V and J ends lost 1 base and 4 bases respectively, with 7 bases between them. The CDR3 spans 13 residues. CDR1 SEHNR and CDR2 FQNEAQ come from the germline V gene (reference sequence). CDR3 loop: CASSLGAITEAFF. The CDR3 coding sequence is TGTGCCAGCAGCTTAGGCGCGATCACTGAAGCTTTCTTT. Using reference TRBV7-9 and TRBJ1-1 for the parts outside the CDR3, the full variable domain is DTGVSQNPRHKITKRGQNVTFRCDPISEHNRLYWYRQTLGQGPEFLTYFQNEAQLEKSRLLSDRFSAERPKGSFSTLEIQRTEQGDSAMYLCASSLGAITEAFFGQGTRLTVV.

This rearrangement joins TRBV5-6 to TRBJ1-1; TRBD1 is a possible D gene (5 bases). The germline CDR1 and CDR2 sequences are SGHDT and YYEEEE. This CDR3 region has 15 residues. V shed 2 bases and J shed 1 base, with 12 bases lying between them. The CDR3 spells CASSFRVLGNTEAFF. In nucleotides, the CDR3 is TGTGCCAGCAGCTTCAGGGTCCTAGGGAACACTGAAGCTTTCTTT.

J is TRBJ1-5 and V is TRBV24-1; 7 nucleotides match TRBD1. Germline CDR1 KGHDR, CDR2 SFDVKD. The CDR3 loop spans 15 amino acids. V lost 3 bases and J lost 4; bases outside the gene matches: 5. CDR3 nucleotide sequence: TGTGCCACCAGTGATCGCGGGACAGAGAATCAGCCCCAGCATTTT. As protein: CATSDRGTENQPQHF.

This clone was seen only once. CDR3 amino acids: CASIRQGASGANVLTF. In DNA, the CDR3 is TGTGCCAGCATTCGACAGGGGGCATCGGGGGCCAACGTCCTGACTTTC. This chain connects TRBV28 to TRBJ2-6; TRBD1 matches at 10 bases. V lost 7 bases to trimming and J lost 4 bases; unmatched junction nucleotides: 7. Germline V gene lookup returns CDR1 MDHEN and CDR2 SYDVKM. This CDR3 comprises 16 residues.

The rearrangement links TRBV7-2 to TRBJ2-3; 7 nucleotides match TRBD2. The CDR3 extends over 14 amino acids. Germline CDR1 SGHTA, CDR2 FQGNSA. Trimming at V came to 6 bases and at J to 1 base, leaving 4 bases not matched to a gene. The CDR3 sequence is CASRSSGRTDTQYF. CDR3 DNA: TGTGCCAGCAGATCTAGCGGTCGCACAGATACGCAGTATTTT.

The chain employs TRBV9 and TRBJ2-2, with 8 nucleotides matching TRBD2. CDR1 is SGDLS and CDR2 is YYNGEE in the germline V gene. V shed 3 bases and J 4 bases; nucleotides not matched to a gene: 17. The CDR3 loop spans 19 amino acids. The CDR3 is CASSATGTSILQGTGELFF. CDR3 DNA sequence: TGTGCCAGCAGCGCTACCGGGACTAGTATTTTGCAAGGCACCGGGGAGCTGTTTTTT.